Each of the 23 T cell receptor beta chains below was sequenced from the same sample in a study of T cell repertoires in cytomegalovirus infection. TCRdb called the reads again in MiXCR, with one record for every CDR3 protein. The top ten hold around 9.9% of the sample, which has roughly 140,000 distinct CDR3 sequences, around 24% seen once. The material sequenced was PBMCs. The receptors were gathered from a human donor in good health (CMV status not recorded). Some clones in this sample may be carry-over from other donors' samples.

V and J are TRBV27 and TRBJ1-6, with D uncertain. Germline lookup yields CDR1 MNHEY and CDR2 SMNVEV (reference sequence). The CDR3 is 13 residues long. V was clipped by 0 bases and J by 7 bases, with 4 bases between them. Here the CDR3 reads CASSLSPNSPLHF. The CDR3 nucleotides read TGTGCCAGCAGTTTATCGCCAAATTCACCCCTCCACTTT.

This clonotype was counted a few times. The chain couples TRBV19 to TRBJ2-3; maybe TRBD1 (5 bases). The CDR3 is 15 amino acids. The germline gives CDR1 LNHDA, CDR2 SQIVND (reference sequence). Deletions cut 1 base from V and 0 bases from J, with 8 bases between. CDR3 sequence reads: CASSIGDSSTDTQYF. CDR3 DNA sequence: TGTGCCAGTAGTATAGGAGACAGTAGCACAGATACGCAGTATTTT.

This clonotype has at least ten counts. J is TRBJ2-5 and V is TRBV11-2; D might be TRBD2 (5 bases). Germline CDR1 is SGHAT and CDR2 is FQNNGV. Trimming stripped 5 bases from V and 2 bases from J, with 15 bases between. The CDR3 runs 15 residues. CDR3 bases: TGTGCCAGCAGCCTGGGCGACTACCTGCAAGAGACCCAGTACTTC. As protein: CASSLGDYLQETQYF.

The sample holds many counts of this clonotype. The V and J genes are TRBV7-9 and TRBJ1-5; possibly TRBD1 for D (5 bases). CDR1 is SEHNR and CDR2 is FQNEAQ in the germline V gene (reference sequence). V was shortened by 5 bases and J by 7 bases, with 12 bases between the two germline ends. This CDR3 is built from 13 residues. The chain's CDR3 is CASSRGGNQPQHF. For the CDR3, the DNA is TGTGCCAGCAGCCGGGGGGGGAACCAGCCCCAGCATTTT.

The V and J genes are TRBV19 and TRBJ1-1; no definite D call. The V end lost 8 bases, the J end lost 1 base, and 11 bases lay between the germline ends. The length of the CDR3 is 13 residues. Germline V gene data show CDR1 as LNHDA and CDR2 as SQIVND (reference sequence). The CDR3 reads CASGVWGNTEAFF. CDR3 nucleotides: TGTGCCAGTGGCGTGTGGGGGAACACTGAAGCTTTCTTT.

In this sample, this clonotype turned up a few times. The genes are TRBV29-1 and TRBJ2-5; D remains unclear. Germline V gene data show CDR1 as SQVTM and CDR2 as ANQGSEA. This CDR3 has 12 residues. The V end was cut by 7 bases, the J end by 5 bases, with 14 bases between. CDR3 protein: CSAAVLEETQYF. As DNA, the CDR3 is TGCAGCGCCGCGGTCCTGGAGGAGACCCAGTACTTC.

The chain links TRBV3-1 to TRBJ2-7; 9 bases align to TRBD2. The CDR3 is 15 residues long. The junction had 3 bases not matched to a gene; V was cut back by 1 base and J by 2 bases. Germline lookup yields CDR1 LGHDT and CDR2 YNNKEL (reference sequence). The CDR3 loop reads CASSQGIAGAYEQYF. DNA for the CDR3: TGTGCCAGCAGCCAAGGCATAGCGGGGGCCTACGAGCAGTACTTC.

This chain uses TRBV19 with TRBJ1-1; TRBD1 matches 7 bases. This CDR3 is 15 amino acids long. J lost 6 bases, V lost 0 bases, and 7 bases had no gene match. Germline-derived CDR1 and CDR2 are LNHDA and SQIVND (reference sequence). This chain's CDR3 is CASSIDSRRGAEAFF. CDR3 bases: TGTGCCAGTAGTATAGATAGCCGCAGGGGGGCTGAAGCTTTCTTT.

This clonotype was counted between two and nine times. The chain uses TRBV23-1 and TRBJ2-1, with D possibly TRBD1 on 5 matching bases. TRBV23-1 is an ORF, and what it does is uncertain. The germline V and J ends were trimmed by 2 bases and 7 bases, with 18 bases remaining between them. The CDR3 covers 16 residues. CDR3 region: CASSQPTGGPANEQFF. As DNA, the CDR3 is TGCGCCAGCAGTCAACCCACAGGCGGACCCGCTAATGAGCAGTTCTTC.

The chain carries TRBV23-1 and TRBJ1-2, with 9 bases identical to TRBD1. TRBV23-1 is marked as an open reading frame, function uncertain. There are 18 residues in the CDR3. The V segment lost 2 bases and the J segment 3 bases; nucleotides outside the gene matches: 13. CDR3 residues: CASSQLTGGQAADYGYTF. CDR3 nucleotides: TGCGCCAGCAGTCAACTTACAGGGGGCCAGGCGGCTGACTATGGCTACACCTTC.

This clonotype was recorded many times. The CDR3 protein is CASSFTLSYEQYF. Written as DNA, the CDR3 is TGTGCCAGCAGCTTTACTCTCTCCTACGAGCAGTACTTC. The gene calls are TRBV7-2 and TRBJ2-7; D gene unclear. V gave up 3 bases and J gave up 0 bases, with 6 bases separating them. The germline V gene has CDR1 SGHTA and CDR2 FQGNSA. This CDR3 spans 13 amino acids.

This sequence joins TRBV24-1 and TRBJ2-1; tentatively, D is TRBD1 (5 bases). The CDR3 extends over 14 amino acids. V lost 3 bases and J 7 bases, leaving 12 bases between the germline ends. The germline CDR1 and CDR2 sequences are KGHDR and SFDVKD. This CDR3 is CATSDRRRGNEQFF. The CDR3 region has the DNA TGTGCCACCAGTGATCGCCGTAGGGGAAATGAGCAGTTCTTC.

In its sample, this clonotype was seen many times. This rearrangement joins TRBV7-6 to TRBJ2-7; 10 bases line up with TRBD2. This CDR3 comprises 15 residues. Trimming cost V 4 bases and J 2 bases; bases outside gene matches: 5. The germline V gene has CDR1 SGHVS and CDR2 FNYEAQ. CDR3 sequence reads: CASSSQSGGAYEQYF. In DNA, the CDR3 is TGTGCCAGCAGCTCGCAGAGCGGGGGGGCCTACGAGCAGTACTTC.

This clonotype was recorded at least ten times. The CDR3 nucleotides are TGTGCCAGCAGCTTAGCTGGGGGGCGGAACACTGAAGCTTTCTTT. This gives the protein CASSLAGGRNTEAFF. The chain combines TRBV7-2 with TRBJ1-1; D might be TRBD1 (6 bases). CDR3 length equals 15 residues. CDR1 and CDR2 from the germline V gene are SGHTA and FQGNSA. With 0 bases removed from V and 1 base from J, the gap between germline ends came to 9 bases. Combining the CDR3 with reference TRBV7-2 and TRBJ1-1 gives the whole variable domain GAGVSQSPSNKVTEKGKDVELRCDPISGHTALYWYRQSLGQGLEFLIYFQGNSAPDKSGLPSDRFSAERTGGSVSTLTIQRTQQEDSAVYLCASSLAGGRNTEAFFGQGTRLTVV.

This clonotype has more than one count but fewer than ten. The chain combines TRBV19 with TRBJ2-5; no clear D. Germline V CDR1 and CDR2: LNHDA, SQIVND (reference sequence). The CDR3 sequence is 12 residues long. Trimming removed 2 bases at V and 5 bases at J, with 6 bases between. CDR3 in DNA: TGTGCCAGTAGTATACCCGGGGAGACCCAGTACTTC. It translates to CASSIPGETQYF. Full variable domain (rest looked up from reference TRBV19 and TRBJ2-5): DGGITQSPKYLFRKEGQNVTLSCEQNLNHDAMYWYRQDPGQGLRLIYYSQIVNDFQKGDIAEGYSVSREKKESFPLTVTSAQKNPTAFYLCASSIPGETQYFGPGTRLLVL.

The rearrangement uses TRBV5-6 and TRBJ2-4; 8 bases align to TRBD1. The V gene's germline CDR1 is SGHDT and CDR2 YYEEEE. The V gene end was trimmed by 4 bases and the J gene end by 3 bases; junction bases not matched to a gene: 18. This CDR3 is built from 19 residues. For the CDR3, the DNA is TGTGCCAGCAGCACCTCAGGGGGCGTTTGGGGATTAGGCAAAAACATTCAGTACTTC. It specifies CASSTSGGVWGLGKNIQYF.

The chain combines TRBV20-1 with TRBJ2-1; 9 bases fit TRBD1. V dropped 5 bases and J dropped 4; count of bases not matched to a gene: 6. Germline values: CDR1 DFQATT, CDR2 SNEGSKA (reference sequence). This CDR3 spans 14 amino acids. The CDR3 sequence is CSARAGQGYNEQFF. CDR3 nucleotide sequence: TGCAGTGCTCGGGCGGGACAGGGATACAATGAGCAGTTCTTC.

V and J are TRBV20-1 and TRBJ2-1, with TRBD2 matching 12 bases. After removal of 6 bases from V and 9 bases from J, the junction contained 12 bases not matched to a gene. The germline CDR1 and CDR2 sequences are DFQATT and SNEGSKA (reference sequence). This CDR3 has 15 residues. The CDR3, as DNA: TGCAGTGCCACCAATCTAGCGGGGGGGCCGGTTGAGCAGTTCTTC. Translating it yields CSATNLAGGPVEQFF.

J is TRBJ2-7 and V is TRBV28; the D call may be TRBD1 or TRBD2 (5 bases each). The V gene lost 1 base and the J gene lost 9 bases, with 10 bases spanning the gap. The CDR3 totals 12 residues. CDR1 and CDR2 (germline): MDHEN, SYDVKM. The CDR3 region is CASSLLRGGQYF. In DNA form, the CDR3 reads TGTGCCAGCAGTTTATTACGGGGCGGGCAGTACTTC.

The V call is TRBV7-9, the J call TRBJ1-4, with D possibly matching TRBD1 (5 bases). Germline loops: CDR1 SEHNR, CDR2 FQNEAQ (reference sequence). Between the trimmed V and J ends, which lost 5 bases and 13 bases, there was a span of 11 bases. This CDR3 is 11 amino acids long. The CDR3 coding sequence is TGTGCCAGCAGCAACGGACATATACTGTTTTTT. Its protein is CASSNGHILFF.

The chain uses TRBV5-8 and TRBJ2-3, with 10 bases lining up with TRBD2. Germline-derived CDR1 and CDR2 are SGHTS and YDEGEE. Trimming removed 2 bases from V and 5 bases from J; junction bases left unmatched: 5. The CDR3 sequence is 15 residues long. The CDR3 DNA reads as TGTGCCAGCAGCTTAAGCGGGAGGGTTGGAGATACGCAGTATTTT. Protein product: CASSLSGRVGDTQYF.

The rearrangement links TRBV7-2 to TRBJ1-4; 7 bases are shared with TRBD1. The junction had 8 bases not matched to a gene; V was cut back by 1 base and J by 0 bases. CDR3 length equals 18 residues. Per germline, CDR1 SGHTA and CDR2 FQGNSA. The CDR3 region has the DNA TGTGCCAGCAGCTTAGAACGTAGGGGGCTTGCAACTAATGAAAAACTGTTTTTT. It encodes CASSLERRGLATNEKLFF.

CDR3 region: CAISEPSTGESGTQYF. The CDR3 DNA sequence: TGTGCCATCAGTGAGCCCTCGACAGGGGAGAGTGGGACCCAGTACTTC. The rearrangement joins TRBV10-3 to TRBJ2-5; 8 bases line up with TRBD1. CDR1 is ENHRY and CDR2 is SYGVKD in the germline V gene. Losses at the gene ends were 2 bases for V and 7 bases for J; bases not matched to a gene: 12. The CDR3 consists of 16 residues.